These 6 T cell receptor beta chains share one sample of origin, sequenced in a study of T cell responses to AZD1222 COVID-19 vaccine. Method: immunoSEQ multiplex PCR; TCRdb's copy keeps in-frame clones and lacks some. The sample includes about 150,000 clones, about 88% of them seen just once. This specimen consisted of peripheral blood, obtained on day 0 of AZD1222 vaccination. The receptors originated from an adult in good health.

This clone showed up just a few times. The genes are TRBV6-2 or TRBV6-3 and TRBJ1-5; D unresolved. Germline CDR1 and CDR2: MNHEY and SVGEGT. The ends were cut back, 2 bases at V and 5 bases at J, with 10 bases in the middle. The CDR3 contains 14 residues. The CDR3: CASSYVPIYQPQHF. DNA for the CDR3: TGTGCCAGCAGTTACGTGCCAATTTATCAGCCCCAGCATTTT.

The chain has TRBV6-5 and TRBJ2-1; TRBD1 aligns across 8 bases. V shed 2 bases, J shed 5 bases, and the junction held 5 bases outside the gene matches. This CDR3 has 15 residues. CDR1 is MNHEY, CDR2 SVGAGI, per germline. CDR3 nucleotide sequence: TGTGCCAGCAGTTACCGGAACAGGGGGGACAATGAGCAGTTCTTC. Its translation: CASSYRNRGDNEQFF.

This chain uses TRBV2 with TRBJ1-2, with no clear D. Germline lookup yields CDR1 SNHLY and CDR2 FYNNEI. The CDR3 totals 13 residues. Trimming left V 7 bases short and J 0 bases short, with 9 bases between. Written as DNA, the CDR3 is TGTGCCAGCACAGGAGCCTCTAACTATGGCTACACCTTC. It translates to CASTGASNYGYTF.

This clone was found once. CDR3: CASSLVAGYSYNEQFF. The CDR3 bases are TGTGCCAGCAGCTTAGTCGCCGGATACTCCTACAATGAGCAGTTCTTC. The chain joins TRBV7-2 to TRBJ2-1; D gene unclear. The CDR3 extends over 16 amino acids. Between the trimmed V and J ends, which lost 1 base and 0 bases, there was a span of 10 bases. Looked up from germline, CDR1 is SGHTA and CDR2 is FQGNSA.

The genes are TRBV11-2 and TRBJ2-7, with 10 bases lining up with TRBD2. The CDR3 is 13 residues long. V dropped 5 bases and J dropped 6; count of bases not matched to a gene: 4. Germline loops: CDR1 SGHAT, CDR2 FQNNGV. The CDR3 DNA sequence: TGTGCCAGCAGCCTCGGACTAGCGGTCGAGCAGTACTTC. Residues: CASSLGLAVEQYF.

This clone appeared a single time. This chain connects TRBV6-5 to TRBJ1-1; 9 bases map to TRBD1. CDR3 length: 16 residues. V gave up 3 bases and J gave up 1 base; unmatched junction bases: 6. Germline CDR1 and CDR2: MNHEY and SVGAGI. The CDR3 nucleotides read TGTGCCAGCAGTTATGGGACAGGGACTACGAACACTGAAGCTTTCTTT. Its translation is CASSYGTGTTNTEAFF.